Below are 23 T cell receptor beta chains sequenced from a single sample in a study of blood T cell repertoires in COVID-19. Measured with immunoSEQ multiplex PCR; TCRdb has only the in-frame clones, and not every one. This table has about 370,000 clones, approximately 92% appearing once. The sample was PBMCs or T cells enriched from blood (not recorded which). The receptor set was obtained from a man between 18 and 35 years old who had recovered from COVID-19.

DNA for the CDR3: TGTGCTAGTGGTTTGGTCGCTTCAGTACAGGCACCCTACGAGCAGTACTTC. Protein sequence: CASGLVASVQAPYEQYF. The chain has TRBV12-5 and TRBJ2-7; tentative D call: TRBD1 (5 bases). Germline V gives CDR1 LGHNT, CDR2 FRNRAP. The length of the CDR3 is 17 residues. The V end was cut by 0 bases, the J end by 2 bases, with 17 bases between.

Worth noting for this clone: One end of the junction fails to match germline, which may point to a read error. The chain joins TRBV7-3 to TRBJ2-1, with 8 bases that match TRBD1. CDR3 length equals 17 residues. From germline, CDR1 is SGHTA and CDR2 FQGTGA. The CDR3 sequence is CASTLGLPGGGIDEQFF. The CDR3 coding sequence is TGTGCCAGCACCTTAGGATTACCAGGGGGCGGGATAGATGAGCAGTTCTTC.

The rearrangement links TRBV19 to TRBJ2-3; unclear D gene. V shed 2 bases and J shed 5 bases, with 8 bases lying between them. The CDR3 is 13 amino acids. Germline lookup yields CDR1 LNHDA and CDR2 SQIVND (reference sequence). CDR3 amino acids: CASSIRAQDTQYF. The CDR3 nucleotides read TGTGCCAGTAGTATACGAGCTCAAGATACGCAGTATTTT.

This clone was seen just once. The rearrangement uses TRBV6-5 and TRBJ2-1; 8 nucleotides agree with TRBD2. V lost 2 bases, J lost 3 bases, and 6 bases stayed unmatched. The CDR3 consists of 16 residues. Germline CDR1 is MNHEY and CDR2 is SVGAGI. The CDR3 coding sequence is TGTGCCAGCAGTTACGGCGGGGGGCCCATCTACAATGAGCAGTTCTTC. Amino acid sequence: CASSYGGGPIYNEQFF.

This chain connects TRBV7-3 to TRBJ2-1; 12 positions match TRBD2. J was trimmed by 0 bases and V by 5 bases; bases with no gene match: 5. CDR3 length: 17 residues. Per germline, CDR1 SGHTA and CDR2 FQGTGA. The CDR3 reads CASSKSTSGSSYNEQFF. The CDR3 DNA is TGTGCCAGCAGCAAATCGACTAGCGGGAGCTCCTACAATGAGCAGTTCTTC.

The chain joins TRBV15 to TRBJ2-2; D is perhaps TRBD2 (6 bases). CDR1 and CDR2 (germline): LNHNV, YYDKDF (reference sequence). This CDR3 spans 15 amino acids. The V end lost 5 bases, the J end lost 3 bases, and 13 bases lay between the germline ends. In nucleotides, the CDR3 is TGTGCCACCAGCCAATGGACTACCGACACCGGGGAGCTGTTTTTT. The encoded protein is CATSQWTTDTGELFF.

V gene TRBV6-5 combines with J gene TRBJ1-1; D gene unclear. Trimming took off 6 bases at V and 4 bases at J, with 12 bases between the two ends. Germline CDR1 MNHEY, CDR2 SVGAGI. The CDR3 is 13 residues long. The CDR3 spells CASRGQLGTEAFF. The CDR3 nucleotides read TGTGCCAGCAGGGGCCAATTGGGCACTGAAGCTTTCTTT.

This chain uses TRBV28 with TRBJ2-3, with TRBD1 identical over 9 bases. Germline V CDR1 and CDR2: MDHEN, SYDVKM. V dropped 6 bases and J dropped 5; count of bases not matched to a gene: 15. The length of the CDR3 is 17 residues. CDR3 amino acids: CASRWGQGMSWKDTQYF. CDR3 coding DNA: TGTGCCAGCAGATGGGGACAGGGTATGAGTTGGAAAGATACGCAGTATTTT.

The chain employs TRBV11-1 and TRBJ2-5; 7 nucleotides align to TRBD2. With V trimmed by 2 bases and J by 4 bases, 10 bases remained unmatched. CDR1 SGHAT and CDR2 FQDESV come from the germline V gene (reference sequence). This CDR3 has 16 amino acids. CDR3 sequence reads: CASSLRVGGRSETQYF. DNA of the CDR3: TGTGCCAGCAGCTTAAGGGTCGGCGGGAGATCAGAGACCCAGTACTTC.

V usage is TRBV7-2 and J usage is TRBJ2-5; D possibly corresponds to TRBD2 (7 bases). V was shortened by 0 bases and J by 2 bases, with 13 bases between the two germline ends. Germline values: CDR1 SGHTA, CDR2 FQGNSA. CDR3 length equals 16 residues. In DNA form, the CDR3 reads TGTGCCAGCAGCTTAGCAGGGGGGGTAGAACAAGAGACCCAGTACTTC. It codes for CASSLAGGVEQETQYF.

The chain links TRBV5-1 to TRBJ1-5, with 8 positions matching TRBD1. V gave up 9 bases and J gave up 7 bases; unmatched junction bases: 9. This CDR3 comprises 13 residues. Germline-derived CDR1 and CDR2 are SGHRS and YFSETQ. The CDR3 DNA reads TGCGCCACCCTGACAGGGGAGGGGCAGCCCCAGCATTTT. This sequence encodes CATLTGEGQPQHF.

This rearrangement joins TRBV7-3 to TRBJ2-2, with a tentative D call TRBD1 (5 bases). In germline, CDR1 is SGHTA, CDR2 FQGTGA. The CDR3 spans 13 residues. The V end was cut by 5 bases, the J end by 7 bases, with 11 bases between. The CDR3 loop reads CASSKTVNGELFF. In DNA form, the CDR3 reads TGTGCCAGCAGCAAGACAGTTAACGGGGAGCTGTTTTTT.

The rearrangement joins TRBV3-1 (or the pseudogene TRBV3-2) to TRBJ2-7; 12 nucleotides line up with TRBD2. Germline values: CDR1 LGHDT, CDR2 YNNKEL (reference sequence). This CDR3 contains 17 residues. V trimming: 3 bases; J trimming: 0 bases; junction bases outside the gene matches: 6. CDR3 in amino acids: CASSQGTSGLSSYEQYF. CDR3 in DNA: TGTGCCAGCAGCCAGGGGACTAGCGGGCTCAGCTCCTACGAGCAGTACTTC.

The rearrangement links TRBV5-1 to TRBJ2-5; 8 bases match TRBD2. The CDR3 contains 15 residues. The junction had 10 bases not matched to a gene; V was cut back by 4 bases and J by 5 bases. Germline loops: CDR1 SGHRS, CDR2 YFSETQ. The CDR3 DNA reads as TGCGCCAGCAGCGCGGCCTTAGCGGGGAGGGAGACCCAGTACTTC. Amino acids: CASSAALAGRETQYF.

This clone was seen only a few times. The CDR3 sequence: CASSSGTRVYNEQFF. The CDR3 region has the DNA TGTGCCAGCAGTTCCGGGACTAGGGTTTACAATGAGCAGTTCTTC. The rearrangement joins TRBV27 to TRBJ2-1; 8 nucleotides align to TRBD2. The CDR3 is 15 residues long. Germline lookup yields CDR1 MNHEY and CDR2 SMNVEV (reference sequence). Trimming took 4 bases from V and 4 from J; bases not matched to a gene: 6.

A single count supports this clone. The CDR3 nucleotides read TGTGCCAGCAGCTTAGCGGGGACAGGGGGCGCGGGTCAGCCCCAGCATTTT. Its protein is CASSLAGTGGAGQPQHF. The chain has TRBV7-8 and TRBJ1-5, with 12 bases lining up with TRBD1. The CDR3 sequence is 17 residues long. V shed 0 bases and J 6 bases; nucleotides not matched to a gene: 6. Germline CDR1 reads SGHVS; CDR2 reads FQNEAQ.

This chain connects TRBV21-1 to TRBJ2-3; TRBD2 reflects the table's D call only, with no check against the DNA. TRBV21-1 constitutes a pseudogene. This CDR3 is built from 18 residues. The CDR3 reads CASRSEGRGLTNTDTQYF. Written as DNA, the CDR3 is TGTGCCAGCAGGTCGGAGGGGAGGGGACTCACCAACACAGATACGCAGTATTTT.

The chain uses TRBV19 and TRBJ2-7, with 9 nucleotides matching TRBD1. V dropped 5 bases and J dropped 3; count of bases not matched to a gene: 8. This CDR3 region has 15 residues. Looked up from germline, CDR1 is LNHDA and CDR2 is SQIVND (reference sequence). The CDR3 region is CASSPITGGRYEQYF. For the CDR3, the DNA is TGTGCCAGTAGTCCCATTACAGGGGGCCGCTACGAGCAGTACTTC.

This chain uses TRBV4-1 with TRBJ2-3; 9 bases line up with TRBD1. The CDR3 has 16 residues. In germline, CDR1 is MGHRA, CDR2 YSYEKL. With 7 bases clipped from V and 2 bases from J, the junction kept 10 bases outside the gene matches. DNA for the CDR3: TGCGCCAGCACCCGGAGCCGGGACAGGGACACAGATACGCAGTATTTT. Its protein product is CASTRSRDRDTDTQYF.

This chain connects TRBV5-6 to TRBJ2-7; tentatively, D is TRBD1 (5 bases). The CDR3 runs 14 residues. The V gene lost 4 bases and the J gene lost 5 bases, with 16 bases spanning the gap. CDR1 and CDR2 from the germline V gene are SGHDT and YYEEEE. The CDR3 DNA reads as TGTGCCAGCAGCCCCTGGGGCAGGGCCCACGAGCAGTACTTC. Protein: CASSPWGRAHEQYF.

Written as DNA, the CDR3 is TGTGCCAGCAGCCAATCTAGGAATGGCTACACCTTC. It is translated as CASSQSRNGYTF. This chain connects TRBV4-2 to TRBJ1-2, with no clear D. The CDR3 consists of 12 residues. V dropped 2 bases and J dropped 6 bases, with 7 bases sitting between them. Germline CDR1 LGHNA, CDR2 YNFKEQ.

V usage is TRBV6-5 and J usage is TRBJ1-6; 8 bases align to TRBD1. In germline, CDR1 is MNHEY, CDR2 SVGAGI. This CDR3 is built from 14 residues. The V and J ends lost 2 bases and 10 bases, in that order; junction bases with no gene match: 4. In DNA, the CDR3 is TGTGCCAGCAGTTACAATCAGGGGGCGTCACCCCTCCACTTT. Encoded protein: CASSYNQGASPLHF.

The V and J genes are TRBV2 and TRBJ2-2, with 12 positions matching TRBD2. The V and J ends lost 7 bases and 0 bases, in that order; junction bases with no gene match: 3. The V gene's germline CDR1 is SNHLY and CDR2 FYNNEI. This CDR3 has 16 residues. CDR3 residues: CASTTSGGPNTGELFF. For the CDR3, the DNA is TGTGCCAGCACGACTAGCGGGGGCCCGAACACCGGGGAGCTGTTTTTT.